This T cell receptor (beta chain) was sequenced during a study of T cell repertoires in cytomegalovirus infection. Across the study: Public TCR beta signatures marked donors with CMV infection and the matching HLA. Study conclusions and caveats: Ex vivo responses were dominated by HLA-C-restricted CMV-specific TCR beta clonotypes. Individuals carrying CMV plus the relevant HLA were identified by cumulative frequency of public TCR beta families.

This clonotype was recorded many times. Its cognate antigen is unknown. TCRdb passed the reads through MiXCR, listing each CDR3 protein once. The sample carries under 200,000 distinct CDR3 sequences, approximately 9.7% recorded once. Looked up from germline, CDR1 is SGHVS and CDR2 is FQNEAQ. This CDR3 contains 15 residues. With 0 bases removed from V and 6 bases from J, the gap between germline ends came to 12 bases. Sequencing was done on a sample of PBMCs. This chain connects TRBV7-8 to TRBJ2-1; D is uncertain. This sequence was found in a human donor in good health (CMV status not recorded). Some clones in this sample may be carry-over from other donors' samples. The CDR3 DNA follows: TGTGCCAGCAGCTTAGCTTCCCAAATACCCAATGAGCAGTTCTTC. It yields the protein CASSLASQIPNEQFF.